The clone carrying this T cell receptor (beta chain) occurred a few times. The antigen is not known. The data were taken from a study of T-cell memory formation after mild COVID-19. Study findings and constraints: Pre-infection memory contained some responding clones, which suggested that cross-reactive memory had joined.

The CDR3 spans 14 residues. The germline V gene has CDR1 SEHNR and CDR2 FQNEAQ (reference sequence). Trimming took 6 bases from V and 8 from J, leaving 14 bases between them. TCRdb used MiXCR to reprocess the 5' RACE reads, holding one entry per CDR3 protein. The repertoire holds some 120,000 distinct CDR3 sequences, with approximately 16% as singletons. V gene TRBV7-9 combines with J gene TRBJ1-6; weak D call: TRBD1 (5 bases). The source material was PBMCs or a T cell subset sorted from them (not recorded which). The TCR originated in an adult woman who had mild COVID-19 (a few samples of this study predate the infection). Cell type and time point are not known. DNA for the CDR3: TGTGCCAGCAGTCGCCGGGACGGGGATTCACCCCTCCACTTT. As protein: CASSRRDGDSPLHF.